One T cell receptor beta chain is described in this entry. The antigen is not known. Produced via immunoSEQ multiplex PCR; TCRdb's table is partial and in-frame only. Here the sample spans over 130,000 clones, 92% being singletons. The entry originates in a study of T cell responses to AZD1222 COVID-19 vaccine. General observations from the study: Increases in Spike-specific TCR breadth and depth were seen after two AZD1222 doses.

Trimming removed 4 bases from V and 7 bases from J; junction bases left unmatched: 13. Germline-derived CDR1 and CDR2 are SQVTM and ANQGSEA. CDR3 length: 15 residues. The source of this sequence is an adult who received the AZD1222 COVID-19 vaccine. The chain employs TRBV29-1 and TRBJ2-1; 7 bases align to TRBD2. The material sequenced was peripheral blood, taken 28 days after the second AZD1222 dose. For the CDR3, the DNA is TGCAGCGTTGGGCTAGGCTCCTGGGGGGGTAATGAGCAGTTCTTC. It specifies CSVGLGSWGGNEQFF.